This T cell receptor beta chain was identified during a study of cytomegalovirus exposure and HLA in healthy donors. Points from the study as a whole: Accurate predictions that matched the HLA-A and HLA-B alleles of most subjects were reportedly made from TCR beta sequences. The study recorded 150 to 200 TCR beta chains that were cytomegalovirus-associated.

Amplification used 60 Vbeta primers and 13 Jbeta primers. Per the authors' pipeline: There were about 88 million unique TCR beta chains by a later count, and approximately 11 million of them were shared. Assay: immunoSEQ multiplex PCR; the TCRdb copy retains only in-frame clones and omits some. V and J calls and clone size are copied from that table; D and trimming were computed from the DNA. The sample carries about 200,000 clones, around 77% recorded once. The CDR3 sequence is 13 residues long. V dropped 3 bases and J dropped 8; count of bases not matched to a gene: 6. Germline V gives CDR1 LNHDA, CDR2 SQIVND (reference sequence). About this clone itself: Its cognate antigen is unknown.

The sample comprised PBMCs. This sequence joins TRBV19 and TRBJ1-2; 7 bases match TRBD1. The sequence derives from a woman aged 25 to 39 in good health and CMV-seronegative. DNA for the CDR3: TGTGCCAGTAGTATCGAGGGGGCGCAGGGCTACACCTTC. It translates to CASSIEGAQGYTF.